The 5 T cell receptor beta chains given below trace back to one sample, sequenced in a study of cytomegalovirus exposure and HLA in healthy donors (TCRdb year 2017). To prepare the library, the immunoSEQ multiplex PCR assay was applied. The multiplex PCR relied on a mix of 60 forward primers for TCR Vbeta segments and 13 reverse primers for TCR Jbeta segments. Not all clones reach the TCRdb copy of this immuneACCESS table, which keeps in-frame sequences only. Checked studies attribute under half of the gap to unresolved V genes and leave the rest unexplained. This sample has roughly 200,000 clones in its table, and 86% of those were observed once. The top ten hold approximately 0.31% of the sample. Material: PBMCs. Receptor source: a woman younger than 45 in good health and CMV-seronegative.

The CDR3 protein is CASSLGQGGGYEQYF. The CDR3 DNA reads TGCGCCAGCAGCTTGGGGCAGGGGGGAGGCTACGAGCAGTACTTC. The J gene is TRBJ2-7, the V gene TRBV5-1; possibly TRBD1 for D (7 bases). Between the trimmed V and J ends, which lost 0 bases and 3 bases, there was a span of 13 bases. CDR3 length: 15 amino acids. The germline V gene has CDR1 SGHRS and CDR2 YFSETQ. The complete variable domain, with remaining parts taken from reference TRBV5-1 and TRBJ2-7, reads KAGVTQTPRYLIKTRGQQVTLSCSPISGHRSVSWYQQTPGQGLQFLFEYFSETQRNKGNFPGRFSGRQFSNSRSEMNVSTLELGDSALYLCASSLGQGGGYEQYFGPGTRLTVT.

The chain carries TRBV15 and TRBJ1-1, with D tentatively TRBD1 (5 bases). This CDR3 is 14 amino acids long. Germline CDR1 reads LNHNV; CDR2 reads YYDKDF (reference sequence). Deletions cut 3 bases from V and 11 bases from J, with 19 bases between. CDR3 sequence (DNA): TGTGCCACCAGCAGGGTTGGGGCCATGAAGCTGGCTTTCTTT. Translated, it gives CATSRVGAMKLAFF.

The chain recombines TRBV11-2 with TRBJ2-7, with a weak D call TRBD2 (6 bases). V lost 2 bases and J lost 0, with 14 bases in between. Germline V gives CDR1 SGHAT, CDR2 FQNNGV. This CDR3 is built from 16 residues. The CDR3: CASSLRRGAPSYEQYF. The CDR3 region has the DNA TGTGCCAGCAGCTTACGGCGCGGGGCCCCCTCCTACGAGCAGTACTTC.

Of note for this clone: This sample includes further DNA sequences coding for the same CDR3. This chain joins TRBV27 and TRBJ2-6; D gene ambiguous. The V end lost 1 base, the J end lost 0 bases, and 7 bases lay between the germline ends. Germline CDR1 reads MNHEY; CDR2 reads SMNVEV (reference sequence). The CDR3 has 16 residues. The CDR3 region has the DNA TGTGCCAGCAGTTTATACGGTAGCTCTGGGGCCAACGTCCTGACTTTC. Its protein product is CASSLYGSSGANVLTF.

This chain joins TRBV6-5 and TRBJ2-5; 7 bases are a match to TRBD2. After removal of 2 bases from V and 3 bases from J, the junction contained 3 bases not matched to a gene. This CDR3 spans 14 amino acids. CDR1 is MNHEY, CDR2 SVGAGI, per germline. CDR3 nucleotide sequence: TGTGCCAGCAGTTACGTCGGGACTAAAGAGACCCAGTACTTC. Translation: CASSYVGTKETQYF.